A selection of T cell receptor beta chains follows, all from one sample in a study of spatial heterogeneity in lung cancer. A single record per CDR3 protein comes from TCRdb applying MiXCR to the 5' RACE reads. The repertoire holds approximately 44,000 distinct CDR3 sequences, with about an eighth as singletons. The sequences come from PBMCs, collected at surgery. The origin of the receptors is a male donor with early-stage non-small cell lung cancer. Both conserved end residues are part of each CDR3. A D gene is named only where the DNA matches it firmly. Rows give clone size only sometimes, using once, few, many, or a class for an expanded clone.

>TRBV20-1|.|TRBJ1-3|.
CSARVGTDTIYF
TGCAGTGCTAGAGTGGGTACAGACACCATATATTTT
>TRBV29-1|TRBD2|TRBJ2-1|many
CSVESFLSGGGEQFF
TGCAGCGTTGAATCGTTCCTAAGCGGCGGGGGAGAGCAGTTCTTC
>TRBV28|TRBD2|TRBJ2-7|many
CASRNPGTSGRATRYEQYF
TGTGCCAGCAGGAATCCCGGGACTAGCGGGAGGGCCACTCGCTACGAGCAGTACTTC
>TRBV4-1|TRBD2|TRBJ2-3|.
CASSQDMASGSTDTQYF
TGCGCCAGCAGCCAAGATATGGCTAGCGGGAGCACAGATACGCAGTATTTT
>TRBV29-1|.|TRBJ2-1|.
CSVGDGNEQFF
TGCAGCGTTGGGGACGGCAATGAGCAGTTCTTC
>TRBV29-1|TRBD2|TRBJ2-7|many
CSVATSDAYEQYF
TGCAGCGTCGCTACTAGCGACGCCTACGAGCAGTACTTC
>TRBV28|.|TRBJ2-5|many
CASSLWEKETQYF
TGTGCCAGCAGTTTGTGGGAGAAAGAGACCCAGTACTTC
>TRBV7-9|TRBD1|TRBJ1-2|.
CASSLREGAYNYGYTF
TGTGCCAGCAGCCTCCGGGAGGGGGCGTATAACTATGGCTACACCTTC
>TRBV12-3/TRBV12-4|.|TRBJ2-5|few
CASSPGVTQYF
TGTGCCAGCAGTCCCGGGGTGACCCAGTACTTC
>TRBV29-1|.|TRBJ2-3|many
CSVADRDTQYF
TGCAGCGTTGCGGACAGAGATACGCAGTATTTT